One sample yielded the 10 T cell receptor beta chains listed below, sequenced in a study of T cell changes during pregnancy in multiple sclerosis. Profiling relied on immunoSEQ multiplex PCR, and the TCRdb table lists in-frame clones only, not all of them. The sample shows about 40,000 clones, around 94% of them seen only once. This sample comprised peripheral blood, obtained before pregnancy. These TCRs come from a female donor with multiple sclerosis, enrolled in a pregnancy study.

V and J are TRBV5-1 and TRBJ2-5; the match to TRBD2 covers 13 bases. J lost 5 bases, V lost 2 bases, and 12 bases had no gene match. CDR1 SGHRS and CDR2 YFSETQ come from the germline V gene. CDR3 length: 18 residues. CDR3 sequence (DNA): TGCGCCAGCAGCTTATTGAAGTCACCGGGACTAGCGGGGGAGACCCAGTACTTC. Translated, it gives CASSLLKSPGLAGETQYF.

This clone is a singleton in its sample. The chain employs TRBV7-2 and TRBJ1-2; D not resolved. The germline CDR1 and CDR2 sequences are SGHTA and FQGNSA. The CDR3 consists of 13 residues. V was trimmed by 3 bases and J by 2 bases, leaving 7 bases between them. The CDR3 DNA follows: TGTGCCAGCAGCTTCTCGGAGAACTATGGCTACACCTTC. This gives the protein CASSFSENYGYTF.

The chain employs TRBV6-6 and TRBJ1-2, with TRBD1 matching 7 bases. Trimming cost V 6 bases and J 3 bases; bases outside gene matches: 10. Per the germline V gene, CDR1 is MNHNY and CDR2 is SVGAGI (reference sequence). The CDR3 consists of 15 residues. In DNA form, the CDR3 reads TGTGCCAGCAGCCCCCGACAGGGACCCGACTATGGCTACACCTTC. Translated, it gives CASSPRQGPDYGYTF.

The chain couples TRBV9 to TRBJ1-3; D is possibly TRBD1 (5 bases). The CDR3 is 13 amino acids. CDR1 and CDR2 (germline): SGDLS, YYNGEE. The germline V and J ends were trimmed by 3 bases and 4 bases, with 8 bases remaining between them. CDR3 amino acids: CASSAGGGNTIYF. Written as DNA, the CDR3 is TGTGCCAGCAGCGCCGGGGGAGGAAACACCATATATTTT.

The genes are TRBV7-3 and TRBJ2-1; 7 nucleotides align to TRBD2. The CDR3 consists of 14 residues. Germline V CDR1 and CDR2: SGHTA, FQGTGA. The V and J ends lost 5 bases and 10 bases, in that order; junction bases with no gene match: 11. The CDR3 sequence: CASSPGLGVMEQFF. The CDR3 DNA reads as TGTGCCAGCAGCCCAGGACTAGGGGTAATGGAGCAGTTCTTC.

The table lists this clone with a count of one. J is TRBJ2-1 and V is TRBV19, with 7 nucleotides matching TRBD1. The CDR3 runs to 16 residues. Trimming removed 2 bases from V and 4 bases from J; junction bases left unmatched: 8. Germline assignment: CDR1 LNHDA and CDR2 SQIVND (reference sequence). CDR3 sequence: CASSISDRRIYNEQFF. CDR3 sequence (DNA): TGTGCCAGTAGTATATCGGACAGGAGAATATACAATGAGCAGTTCTTC.

CDR3 sequence (DNA): TGTGCCAGCAGTGAAGGGTCGGGGGACAGGGGGAACTATGGCTACACCTTC. Its translation: CASSEGSGDRGNYGYTF. The chain uses TRBV6-4 and TRBJ1-2; 11 nucleotides agree with TRBD1. The CDR3 contains 17 residues. The trim removed 3 bases at V and 2 bases at J, leaving 8 bases unmatched. Germline CDR1 is MRHNA and CDR2 is SNTAGT.

The chain links TRBV28 to TRBJ1-2; D is undetermined. Looked up from germline, CDR1 is MDHEN and CDR2 is SYDVKM. The V and J ends lost 1 base and 4 bases respectively, with 7 bases between them. The CDR3 length is 13 residues. DNA for the CDR3: TGTGCCAGCAGTTTATCGAGCCGCTATGGCTACACCTTC. It encodes CASSLSSRYGYTF.

The chain uses TRBV19 and TRBJ2-7, with 8 nucleotides matching TRBD1. The V gene's germline CDR1 is LNHDA and CDR2 SQIVND (reference sequence). CDR3 size: 14 residues. V trimming: 5 bases; J trimming: 2 bases; junction bases outside the gene matches: 5. The CDR3 sequence: CASSAGTGAYEQYF. The CDR3 bases are TGTGCCAGTAGTGCCGGGACAGGTGCCTACGAGCAGTACTTC.

A note on this clone: One end of the junction does not line up with germline, which may come from a read error. Other nucleotide sequences from this sample produce the same CDR3. The rearrangement uses TRBV5-1 and TRBJ2-1, with 9 bases identical to TRBD1. The CDR3 consists of 16 residues. The germline V gene has CDR1 SGHRS and CDR2 YFSETQ. The CDR3 nucleotides are TGCGCCAGTAGCTCGTTGACAGGGGGAGGTAGGAATGAGCAGTTCTTC. As protein: CASSSLTGGGRNEQFF.